This T cell receptor beta chain was sequenced for a study of long-term antiretroviral therapy in people with HIV. Study-wide findings and caveats: Post-treatment diversity went higher with ART but stayed below transplant donor controls.

V was clipped by 0 bases and J by 1 base, with 12 bases between them. This CDR3 has 16 residues. Germline V CDR1 and CDR2: LGHNA, YNFKEQ. Samples were assayed with immunoSEQ v3.0 at survey level. Clones were read by immunoSEQ multiplex PCR, and TCRdb kept only the in-frame ones, dropping some. This sample carries fewer than 35,000 clones, more than 75% of them seen once, and the ten largest clones take about 14%. Concerning this clone: Its antigen is currently unknown.

This clonotype was obtained from a man aged 50-59 years with HIV. The sequenced sample was unsorted PBMCs, obtained 2.9 years after starting antiretroviral therapy. The rearrangement links TRBV4-2 to TRBJ2-5; D gene ambiguous. CDR3 residues: CASSQEILGPQETQYF. CDR3 sequence (DNA): TGTGCCAGCAGCCAAGAAATTCTAGGGCCCCAAGAGACCCAGTACTTC.